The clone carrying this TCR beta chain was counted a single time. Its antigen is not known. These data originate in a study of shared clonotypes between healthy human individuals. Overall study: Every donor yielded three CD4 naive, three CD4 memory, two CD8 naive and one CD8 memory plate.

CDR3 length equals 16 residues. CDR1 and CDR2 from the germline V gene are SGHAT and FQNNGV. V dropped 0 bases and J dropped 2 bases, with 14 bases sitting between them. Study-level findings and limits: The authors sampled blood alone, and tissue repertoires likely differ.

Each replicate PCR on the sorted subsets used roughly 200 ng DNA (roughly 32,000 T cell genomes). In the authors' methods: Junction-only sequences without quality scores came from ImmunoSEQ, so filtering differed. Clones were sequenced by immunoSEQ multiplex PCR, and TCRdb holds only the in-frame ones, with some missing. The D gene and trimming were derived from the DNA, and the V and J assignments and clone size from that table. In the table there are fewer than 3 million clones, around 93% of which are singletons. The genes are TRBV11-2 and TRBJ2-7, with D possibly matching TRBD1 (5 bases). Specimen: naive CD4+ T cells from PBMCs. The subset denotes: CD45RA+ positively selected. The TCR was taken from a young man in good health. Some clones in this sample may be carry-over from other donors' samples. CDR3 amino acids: CASSLDGRVVAYEQYF. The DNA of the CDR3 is TGTGCCAGCAGCTTAGATGGCAGGGTGGTTGCCTACGAGCAGTACTTC.